The 22 T cell receptor beta chains listed next were all sequenced from one sample in a study of identical twins. One entry per CDR3 protein, called by TCRdb with MiXCR from the 5' RACE reads. The sample shows 450,000 to 650,000 distinct CDR3 sequences, about 16% of them seen only once. The data also belong to a second study, concerning yellow fever vaccine responses in identical twins.

Material: CD4+ T cells sorted from blood. The receptor set was obtained from a woman aged 18-30 years in good health.

The chain links TRBV25-1 to TRBJ2-3; 8 bases are a match to TRBD1. Per germline, CDR1 MGHDK and CDR2 SYGVNS. This CDR3 is built from 15 residues. With V trimmed by 7 bases and J by 5 bases, 11 bases remained unmatched. The CDR3 reads CASTPTDREIDTQYF. The CDR3 region has the DNA TGTGCCAGCACCCCAACGGACAGGGAGATAGATACGCAGTATTTT.

This clonotype was detected a few times. The CDR3 DNA reads as TGCGCCAGCAGTGAGTCAGGGGCTTTAGGGTCCTACAATGAGCAGTTCTTC. Translation: CASSESGALGSYNEQFF. This chain joins TRBV10-1 and TRBJ2-1; maybe TRBD1 (5 bases). CDR1 WNHNN and CDR2 SYGVQD come from the germline V gene (reference sequence). The CDR3 is made up of 17 amino acids. Trimming removed 0 bases at V and 1 base at J, with 13 bases between.

The rearrangement uses TRBV18 and TRBJ2-7, with no clear D. The V end lost 2 bases, the J end lost 0 bases, and 8 bases lay between the germline ends. CDR1 and CDR2 (germline): KGHSH, LQKENI. This CDR3 contains 14 residues. DNA for the CDR3: TGTGCCAGCTCACCAAGAACCCCCTCCTACGAGCAGTACTTC. This sequence encodes CASSPRTPSYEQYF.

The chain carries TRBV12-3 or TRBV12-4 and TRBJ2-7; D is unclear. V was pared by 6 bases and J by 3 bases, with 15 bases between. The CDR3 contains 14 residues. CDR3 sequence (DNA): TGTGCCAGCAGACTTTCCCCCATTGGCTACGAGCAGTACTTC. Translating gives CASRLSPIGYEQYF.

This clonotype was seen a handful of times. The CDR3, as DNA: TGCGCCAGCAGAAGGATAGCGGGGGGAGAGACCCAGTACTTC. It is translated as CASRRIAGGETQYF. The rearrangement links TRBV5-1 to TRBJ2-5; TRBD2 matches 10 bases. Germline V CDR1 and CDR2: SGHRS, YFSETQ. The CDR3 extends over 14 amino acids. The J segment lost 4 bases and the V segment lost 5 bases, leaving 5 bases of the junction unmatched.

The V call is TRBV5-6, the J call TRBJ2-7; 12 nucleotides line up with TRBD2. From germline, CDR1 is SGHDT and CDR2 YYEEEE. The CDR3 has 18 amino acids. V lost 4 bases, J lost 5 bases, and 16 bases stayed unmatched. Written as DNA, the CDR3 is TGTGCCAGCAGCCAGAACCCATTTCTAGCGGGAGGGCTCAACGAGCAGTACTTC. Its protein product is CASSQNPFLAGGLNEQYF.

The sample holds a few counts of this clonotype. The gene calls are TRBV7-9 and TRBJ2-1, with TRBD1 matching over 7 bases. V trimming: 3 bases; J trimming: 5 bases; junction bases outside the gene matches: 10. This CDR3 spans 16 amino acids. Germline V gene sequence: CDR1 SEHNR, CDR2 FQNEAQ (reference sequence). DNA for the CDR3: TGTGCCAGCAGCTTTTCTCGGACAGGAGGAAACAATGAGCAGTTCTTC. Translating it yields CASSFSRTGGNNEQFF.

This clonotype showed up many times. This sequence joins TRBV3-1 and TRBJ2-5; D is possibly TRBD1 (5 bases). The V gene lost 1 base and the J gene lost 5 bases, with 17 bases spanning the gap. Per germline, CDR1 LGHDT and CDR2 YNNKEL (reference sequence). The CDR3 totals 16 residues. CDR3 protein: CASSQARGSFAETQYF. The CDR3 region has the DNA TGTGCCAGCAGCCAAGCAAGGGGTTCGTTCGCCGAGACCCAGTACTTC.

The chain joins TRBV12-3 or TRBV12-4 to TRBJ1-5, with 8 bases identical to TRBD1. J gave up 2 bases and V 3 bases, and 3 bases lay outside the gene matches. The CDR3 runs to 15 residues. CDR3 sequence reads: CASSLLDRGNQPQHF. DNA for the CDR3: TGTGCCAGCAGTTTGCTGGACAGGGGCAATCAGCCCCAGCATTTT.

This clonotype has ten or more counts. The chain carries TRBV5-1 and TRBJ2-3; 9 bases agree with TRBD2. CDR3 size: 14 residues. V shed 4 bases and J 6 bases; nucleotides not matched to a gene: 6. The germline V gene has CDR1 SGHRS and CDR2 YFSETQ. The CDR3 reads CASSPGTSMDTQYF. The DNA of the CDR3 is TGCGCCAGCAGCCCCGGGACTAGCATGGATACGCAGTATTTT.

The genes are TRBV6-1 and TRBJ1-2, with D perhaps TRBD1 (6 bases). Germline V lookup: CDR1 MNHNS, CDR2 SASEGT. This CDR3 is built from 12 residues. V was clipped by 7 bases and J by 2 bases, with 8 bases between them. CDR3 bases: TGTGCCAGCAAAGACAGGAACTATGGCTACACCTTC. This codes for CASKDRNYGYTF.

Worth noting for this clonotype: This CDR3 is missing its conserved last phenylalanine or tryptophan, likely due to a read error. The J gene is TRBJ1-6, the V gene TRBV16; possible D gene TRBD1, 6 bases. The CDR3 loop spans 14 amino acids. The ends were cut back, 4 bases at V and 11 bases at J, with 15 bases in the middle. Germline V CDR1 and CDR2: KGHSY, FQNENV. The CDR3 spells CASSLGQGLAPLHC. The CDR3 DNA is TGTGCCAGCAGCCTAGGTCAGGGGTTGGCACCCCTCCACTGT.

The genes are TRBV25-1 and TRBJ2-7; 7 bases agree with TRBD2. The V segment lost 4 bases and the J segment 5 bases; nucleotides outside the gene matches: 14. There are 16 residues in the CDR3. Germline lookup yields CDR1 MGHDK and CDR2 SYGVNS. The DNA for the CDR3 is TGTGCCAGCAGTGGGACTAGTCAGAAGGTTGGTCACGAGCAGTACTTC. It specifies CASSGTSQKVGHEQYF.

This clonotype was found many times. This chain links TRBV29-1 with TRBJ2-3; 8 bases line up with TRBD2. V trimming: 5 bases; J trimming: 6 bases; junction bases outside the gene matches: 13. The germline CDR1 and CDR2 sequences are SQVTM and ANQGSEA. This CDR3 is 15 amino acids long. This CDR3 reads CSVRGLAEHRDTQYF. The CDR3 region has the DNA TGCAGCGTTCGAGGACTAGCTGAACACCGGGATACGCAGTATTTT.

The chain carries TRBV11-3 and TRBJ2-2; tentative D call: TRBD1 (6 bases). The CDR3 consists of 13 residues. The V end lost 10 bases, the J end lost 8 bases, and 17 bases lay between the germline ends. Germline CDR1 and CDR2: SGHNT and YENEEA. CDR3 nucleotide sequence: TGTGCCACCTCCCCCAGGGGTCGGGGGGAGCTGTTTTTT. It translates to CATSPRGRGELFF.

This clonotype came up a few times. The chain combines TRBV7-6 with TRBJ2-7; D not resolved. The CDR3 loop spans 12 amino acids. The germline CDR1 and CDR2 sequences are SGHVS and FNYEAQ. Trimming left V 3 bases short and J 3 bases short, with 6 bases between. CDR3 region: CASSLCDYEQYV. The CDR3 DNA reads TGTGCCAGCAGCTTGTGTGACTACGAGCAGTACGTC.

This clonotype has only one observation. V is TRBV23-1 and J is TRBJ2-1, with D possibly TRBD1 on 5 matching bases. Being an ORF, TRBV23-1 has a function that is uncertain. Deletions cut 7 bases from V and 2 bases from J, with 15 bases between. The CDR3 runs to 15 residues. The CDR3 here is CASITDSFPYNEQFF. CDR3 coding DNA: TGCGCCAGCATCACCGACAGTTTTCCCTACAATGAGCAGTTCTTC.

The sample holds many counts of this clonotype. DNA for the CDR3: TGCAGTCTAATTCCGGGACAGACAGAGACCCAGTACTTC. As protein: CSLIPGQTETQYF. This chain uses TRBV20-1 with TRBJ2-5; 7 positions match TRBD1. V lost 8 bases, J lost 4 bases, and 10 bases stayed unmatched. This CDR3 is 13 amino acids long. Germline values: CDR1 DFQATT, CDR2 SNEGSKA (reference sequence).

This clonotype has just a few counts. The chain employs TRBV20-1 and TRBJ2-5; D gene unclear. Germline CDR1 reads DFQATT; CDR2 reads SNEGSKA (reference sequence). The ends were cut back, 3 bases at V and 1 base at J, with 15 bases in the middle. The CDR3 length is 15 residues. The CDR3 DNA sequence: TGCAGTGCTAGCTCCTTCCGGGCGCTCCAAGAGACCCAGTACTTC. Translated: CSASSFRALQETQYF.

This clonotype was counted ten times or more. The genes are TRBV12-3 or TRBV12-4 and TRBJ2-7; 9 bases map to TRBD1. With 4 bases clipped from V and 4 bases from J, the junction kept 8 bases outside the gene matches. There are 15 residues in the CDR3. The CDR3 nucleotides are TGTGCCAGCAGTTCGAGAGACAGGGGGAGTTACGAGCAGTACTTC. It codes for CASSSRDRGSYEQYF.

The CDR3 bases are TGTGCCAGCAGCTTATCACAGGGAGGGACCTACGAGCAGTACGTC. As protein: CASSLSQGGTYEQYV. The V call is TRBV7-8, the J call TRBJ2-7; perhaps TRBD2 as D (7 bases). The CDR3 totals 15 residues. Germline CDR1 SGHVS, CDR2 FQNEAQ. The germline V and J ends were trimmed by 2 bases and 2 bases, with 13 bases remaining between them.

This clonotype was detected only a few times. The chain joins TRBV29-1 to TRBJ2-1; TRBD1 aligns across 7 bases. With V trimmed by 4 bases and J by 5 bases, 8 bases remained unmatched. Germline lookup yields CDR1 SQVTM and CDR2 ANQGSEA. CDR3 size: 14 residues. The CDR3 sequence: CSVVTGRIDNEQFF. The CDR3 coding sequence is TGCAGCGTTGTGACAGGGAGAATCGACAATGAGCAGTTCTTC.